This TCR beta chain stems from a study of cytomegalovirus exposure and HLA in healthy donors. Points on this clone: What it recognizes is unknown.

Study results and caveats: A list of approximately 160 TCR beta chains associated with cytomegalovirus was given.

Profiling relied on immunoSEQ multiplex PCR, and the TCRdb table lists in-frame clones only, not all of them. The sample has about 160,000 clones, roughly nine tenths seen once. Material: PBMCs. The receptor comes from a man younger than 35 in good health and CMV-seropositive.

CDR3 coding DNA: TGTGCCAGCAGTGTCGGCAGGGGACATAAAGAGACCCAGTACTTC. It yields the protein CASSVGRGHKETQYF. The rearrangement uses TRBV2 and TRBJ2-5, with a tentative D call TRBD1 (6 bases). CDR3 size: 15 residues. The V gene lost 4 bases and the J gene lost 3 bases, with 15 bases spanning the gap. Germline lookup yields CDR1 SNHLY and CDR2 FYNNEI. The full variable domain, rest sourced from reference TRBV2 and TRBJ2-5, is EPEVTQTPSHQVTQMGQEVILRCVPISNHLYFYWYRQILGQKVEFLVSFYNNEISEKSEIFDDQFSVERPDGSNFTLKIRSTKLEDSAMYFCASSVGRGHKETQYFGPGTRLLVL.